Below are 17 T cell receptor beta chains sequenced from a single sample in a study of shared clonotypes between healthy human individuals. Profiling relied on immunoSEQ multiplex PCR, and the TCRdb table lists in-frame clones only, not all of them. The table shows 2,500,000 or so clones, with just over 90% occurring only once. Material: naive CD4+ T cells sorted from blood. The sample's subset: CD45RA+ positively selected. The receptor source for this set is a man in his late teens or twenties in good health.

The J gene is TRBJ2-1, the V gene TRBV28; TRBD1 aligns across 7 bases. Germline trimming cut 2 bases from V and 3 bases from J; bases unmatched to any gene: 1. This CDR3 spans 14 amino acids. Germline-derived CDR1 and CDR2 are MDHEN and SYDVKM. In DNA form, the CDR3 reads TGTGCCAGCAGTTTACCAGGGGGCTACAATGAGCAGTTCTTC. It specifies CASSLPGGYNEQFF.

The gene calls are TRBV19 and TRBJ1-1; D gene ambiguous. With 2 bases removed from V and 5 bases from J, the gap between germline ends came to 12 bases. The length of the CDR3 is 14 residues. Germline V CDR1 and CDR2: LNHDA, SQIVND (reference sequence). Written as DNA, the CDR3 is TGTGCCAGTAGTATAAGGCCCCCAGAGACTGAAGCTTTCTTT. Translation gives CASSIRPPETEAFF.

The chain joins TRBV5-1 to TRBJ2-1; 14 bases line up with TRBD2. Per the germline V gene, CDR1 is SGHRS and CDR2 is YFSETQ. J lost 9 bases, V lost 3 bases, and 8 bases had no gene match. The CDR3 length is 16 residues. The CDR3 here is CASSWGLAGVNVEQFF. The CDR3 region has the DNA TGCGCCAGCAGCTGGGGACTAGCGGGAGTAAACGTTGAGCAGTTCTTC.

The chain has TRBV19 and TRBJ1-2, with a tentative D call TRBD1 (5 bases). Trimming cost V 3 bases and J 8 bases, with 13 bases left between them. The V gene's germline CDR1 is LNHDA and CDR2 SQIVND (reference sequence). CDR3 length: 13 residues. The CDR3 DNA sequence: TGTGCCAGTAGTATCTCGCAGGGACGGGGCTACACCTTC. This encodes CASSISQGRGYTF.

Concerning this clone: Additional DNA sequences in this sample encode the identical CDR3. J is TRBJ2-7 and V is TRBV7-2, with a tentative D call TRBD1 (5 bases). The CDR3 runs 13 residues. Germline V gene lookup returns CDR1 SGHTA and CDR2 FQGNSA. V gave up 1 base and J gave up 7 bases, with 11 bases separating them. CDR3 in amino acids: CASSLGGLGEQYF. The CDR3 DNA follows: TGTGCCAGCAGCTTAGGGGGCTTAGGGGAGCAGTACTTC.

On this clone: Other DNA sequences of this sample code for an identical CDR3. This chain joins TRBV4-3 and TRBJ2-3, with D uncertain. The V end was cut by 0 bases, the J end by 1 base, with 8 bases between. The CDR3 runs to 15 residues. Germline V lookup: CDR1 LGHNA, CDR2 YSLEER. This CDR3 is CASSQEGLGTDTQYF. The DNA for the CDR3 is TGCGCCAGCAGCCAAGAGGGCCTCGGCACAGATACGCAGTATTTT.

The gene calls are TRBV10-1 and TRBJ1-1, with D perhaps matching TRBD1 (6 bases). V lost 6 bases, J lost 7 bases, and 18 bases lay in between. In germline, CDR1 is WNHNN, CDR2 SYGVQD (reference sequence). The CDR3 consists of 14 residues. The CDR3 loop is CASRSTTGTGEAFF. CDR3 in DNA: TGCGCCAGCAGAAGTACCACAGGGACGGGTGAAGCTTTCTTT.

The sample holds one count of this clone. This rearrangement joins TRBV7-2 to TRBJ2-7, with 8 bases that match TRBD2. Unmatched junction bases numbered 3, after V lost 3 bases and J lost 2 bases. Germline CDR1 and CDR2: SGHTA and FQGNSA. This CDR3 has 14 residues. CDR3 nucleotide sequence: TGTGCCAGCAGCTTCGGACTAGCCCCCTACGAGCAGTACTTC. As protein: CASSFGLAPYEQYF.

This chain uses TRBV7-9 with TRBJ2-3; 12 bases are shared with TRBD2. Per the germline V gene, CDR1 is SEHNR and CDR2 is FQNEAQ (reference sequence). This CDR3 region has 14 residues. V gave up 6 bases and J gave up 5 bases; unmatched junction bases: 3. CDR3 nucleotide sequence: TGTGCCAGCAGGACTAGCGGGGGATTAGATACGCAGTATTTT. Translation: CASRTSGGLDTQYF.

The V call is TRBV7-8, the J call TRBJ2-1; D is possibly TRBD1 (5 bases). This CDR3 contains 17 residues. V lost 0 bases, J lost 1 base, and 13 bases lay in between. CDR1 is SGHVS and CDR2 is FQNEAQ in the germline V gene. The chain's CDR3 is CASSLAGLERSYNEQFF. The CDR3 nucleotides read TGTGCCAGCAGCTTAGCGGGGCTAGAGCGTTCCTACAATGAGCAGTTCTTC.

This clone was recorded once. V usage is TRBV25-1 and J usage is TRBJ2-2; TRBD1 aligns across 8 bases. Germline trimming cut 3 bases from V and 1 base from J; bases unmatched to any gene: 4. CDR1 is MGHDK and CDR2 is SYGVNS in the germline V gene. The CDR3 length is 16 residues. This CDR3 reads CASSDSGTGNTGELFF. CDR3 nucleotides: TGTGCCAGCAGTGATTCCGGGACAGGGAACACCGGGGAGCTGTTTTTT.

This rearrangement joins TRBV18 to TRBJ2-7, with 9 bases identical to TRBD1. J lost 5 bases, V lost 2 bases, and 4 bases had no gene match. The germline CDR1 and CDR2 sequences are KGHSH and LQKENI. There are 14 residues in the CDR3. Here the CDR3 DNA reads TGTGCCAGCTCACCAACCGGGACAGGGAACGAGCAGTACTTC. It codes for CASSPTGTGNEQYF.

This chain uses TRBV11-2 with TRBJ2-5, with 9 bases fitting TRBD2. The CDR3 consists of 15 residues. V shed 3 bases and J 5 bases; nucleotides not matched to a gene: 7. Looked up from germline, CDR1 is SGHAT and CDR2 is FQNNGV. Written as DNA, the CDR3 is TGTGCCAGCAGCTTTGCGGGAGGGCGTGCGGAGACCCAGTACTTC. It encodes CASSFAGGRAETQYF.

The chain joins TRBV10-1 to TRBJ1-1, with D perhaps TRBD1 (5 bases). In germline, CDR1 is WNHNN, CDR2 SYGVQD (reference sequence). The CDR3 runs 13 residues. V gave up 8 bases and J gave up 5 bases, with 15 bases separating them. CDR3 sequence: CASSRGFGTEAFF. Written as DNA, the CDR3 is TGCGCCAGCTCCCGGGGCTTCGGGACTGAAGCTTTCTTT.

The chain is built from TRBV19 and TRBJ1-4; perhaps TRBD1 as D (6 bases). The germline CDR1 and CDR2 sequences are LNHDA and SQIVND (reference sequence). V dropped 3 bases and J dropped 7 bases, with 15 bases sitting between them. The CDR3 length is 15 residues. The CDR3 region has the DNA TGTGCCAGTAGTATCCCCCGGGGGCTAGGTGAAAAACTGTTTTTT. This codes for CASSIPRGLGEKLFF.

The chain is built from TRBV28 and TRBJ1-5; D is uncertain. Between the trimmed V and J ends, which lost 6 bases and 6 bases, there was a span of 6 bases. The V gene's germline CDR1 is MDHEN and CDR2 SYDVKM. This CDR3 has 11 residues. CDR3 bases: TGTGCCAGCAGAGGCAGTCAGCCCCAGCATTTT. Protein sequence: CASRGSQPQHF.

Comment on this clone: Other nucleotide sequences from this sample produce the same CDR3. This chain joins TRBV10-3 and TRBJ2-5; the D gene is possibly TRBD1 (5 bases). V was pared by 4 bases and J by 1 base, with 7 bases between. CDR3 length: 13 amino acids. From germline, CDR1 is ENHRY and CDR2 SYGVKD. As DNA, the CDR3 is TGTGCCATCAGTGGTAGGGGCCAAGAGACCCAGTACTTC. Translated: CAISGRGQETQYF.